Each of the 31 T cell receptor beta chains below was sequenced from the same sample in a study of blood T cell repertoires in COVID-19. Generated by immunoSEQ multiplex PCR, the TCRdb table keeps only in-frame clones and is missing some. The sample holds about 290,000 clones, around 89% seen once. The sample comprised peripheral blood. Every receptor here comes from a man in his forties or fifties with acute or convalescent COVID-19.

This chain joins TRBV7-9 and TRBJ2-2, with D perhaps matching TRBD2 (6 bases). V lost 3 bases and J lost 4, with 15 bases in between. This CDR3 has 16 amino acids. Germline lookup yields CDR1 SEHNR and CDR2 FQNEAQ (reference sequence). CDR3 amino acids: CASSFPEGDPTGELFF. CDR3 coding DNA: TGTGCCAGCAGCTTTCCGGAGGGAGACCCCACCGGGGAGCTGTTTTTT.

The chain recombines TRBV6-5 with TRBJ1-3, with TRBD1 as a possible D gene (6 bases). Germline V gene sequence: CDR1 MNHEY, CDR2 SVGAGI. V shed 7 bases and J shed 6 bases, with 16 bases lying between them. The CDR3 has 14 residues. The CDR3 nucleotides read TGTGCCAGCACCCTAACTCAGGGGAAAAACACCATATATTTT. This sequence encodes CASTLTQGKNTIYF.

In DNA, the CDR3 is TGTGCCACAGGGGGTAGCACAGATACGCAGTATTTT. This encodes CATGGSTDTQYF. This sequence joins TRBV24-1 and TRBJ2-3, with D maybe TRBD1 (6 bases). The V gene's germline CDR1 is KGHDR and CDR2 SFDVKD. This CDR3 spans 12 amino acids. Trimming stripped 10 bases from V and 0 bases from J, with 7 bases between.

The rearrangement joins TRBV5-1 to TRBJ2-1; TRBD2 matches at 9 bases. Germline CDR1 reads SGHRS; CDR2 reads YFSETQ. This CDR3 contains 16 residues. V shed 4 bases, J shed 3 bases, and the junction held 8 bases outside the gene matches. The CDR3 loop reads CASSLSAGGIYNEQFF. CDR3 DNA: TGCGCCAGCAGCCTGTCGGCGGGGGGGATCTACAATGAGCAGTTCTTC.

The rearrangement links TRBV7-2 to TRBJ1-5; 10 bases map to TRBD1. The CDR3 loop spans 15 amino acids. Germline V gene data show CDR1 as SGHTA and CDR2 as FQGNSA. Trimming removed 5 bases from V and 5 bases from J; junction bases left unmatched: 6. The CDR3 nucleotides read TGTGCCAGCAGCCCGCGGACAGGGGGGGATCAGCCCCAGCATTTT. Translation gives CASSPRTGGDQPQHF.

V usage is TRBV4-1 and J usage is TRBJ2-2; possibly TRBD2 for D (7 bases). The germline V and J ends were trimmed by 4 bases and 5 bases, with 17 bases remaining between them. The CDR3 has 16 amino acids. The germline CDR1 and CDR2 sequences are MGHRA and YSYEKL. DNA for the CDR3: TGCGCCAGCAGCCCCACCCGGGGGAGGGGGACCGGGGAGCTGTTTTTT. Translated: CASSPTRGRGTGELFF.

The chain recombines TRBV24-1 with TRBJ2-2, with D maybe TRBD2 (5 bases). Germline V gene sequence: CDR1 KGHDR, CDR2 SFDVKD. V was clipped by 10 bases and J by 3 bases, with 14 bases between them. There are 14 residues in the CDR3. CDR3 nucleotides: TGTGCCACGACACCGGGCGGGCACACCGGGGAGCTGTTTTTT. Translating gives CATTPGGHTGELFF.

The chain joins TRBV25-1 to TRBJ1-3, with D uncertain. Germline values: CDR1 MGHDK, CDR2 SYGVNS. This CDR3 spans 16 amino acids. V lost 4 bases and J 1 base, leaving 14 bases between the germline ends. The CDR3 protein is CASSAADRGSGNTIYF. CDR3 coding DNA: TGTGCCAGCAGTGCCGCCGACCGGGGATCTGGAAACACCATATATTTT.

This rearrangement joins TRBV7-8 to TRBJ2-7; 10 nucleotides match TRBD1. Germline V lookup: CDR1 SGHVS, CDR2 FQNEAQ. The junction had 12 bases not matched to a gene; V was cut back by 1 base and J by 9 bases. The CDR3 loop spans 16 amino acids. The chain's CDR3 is CASSLEATGGLRRQYF. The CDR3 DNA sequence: TGTGCCAGCAGCTTAGAGGCGACAGGGGGCTTAAGACGGCAGTACTTC.

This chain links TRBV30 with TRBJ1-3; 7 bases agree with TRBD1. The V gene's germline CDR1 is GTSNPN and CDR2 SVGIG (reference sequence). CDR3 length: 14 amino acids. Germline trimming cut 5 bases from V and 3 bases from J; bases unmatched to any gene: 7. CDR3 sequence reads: CAWDTGEGGNTIYF. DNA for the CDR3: TGTGCCTGGGATACAGGGGAAGGTGGAAACACCATATATTTT.

In nucleotides, the CDR3 is TGCGCCAGCAGCCAGCTCGACAGGCAGCCCCAGCATTTT. Translating gives CASSQLDRQPQHF. The chain joins TRBV4-1 to TRBJ1-5; D is possibly TRBD1 (6 bases). Per the germline V gene, CDR1 is MGHRA and CDR2 is YSYEKL. The germline V and J ends were trimmed by 3 bases and 7 bases, with 10 bases remaining between them. CDR3 length: 13 residues.

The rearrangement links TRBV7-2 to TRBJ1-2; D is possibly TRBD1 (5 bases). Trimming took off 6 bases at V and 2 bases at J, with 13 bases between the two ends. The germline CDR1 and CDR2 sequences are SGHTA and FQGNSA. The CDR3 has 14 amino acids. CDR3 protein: CASRSGTSNYGYTF. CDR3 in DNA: TGTGCCAGCAGAAGTGGGACTTCGAACTATGGCTACACCTTC.

In DNA, the CDR3 is TGCAGCGTTGGAACAGGGAAGGTTAATGAGCAGTTCTTC. It specifies CSVGTGKVNEQFF. The chain employs TRBV29-1 and TRBJ2-1, with TRBD1 as a possible D gene (6 bases). Germline CDR1 is SQVTM and CDR2 is ANQGSEA. With 4 bases removed from V and 7 bases from J, the gap between germline ends came to 14 bases. The CDR3 loop spans 13 amino acids.

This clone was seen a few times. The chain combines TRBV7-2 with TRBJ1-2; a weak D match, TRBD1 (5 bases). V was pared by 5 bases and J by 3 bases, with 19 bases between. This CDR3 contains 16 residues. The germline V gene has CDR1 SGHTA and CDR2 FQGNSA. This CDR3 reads CASSPTRRQQDYGYTF. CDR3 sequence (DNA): TGTGCCAGCAGCCCGACCCGGAGACAGCAGGACTATGGCTACACCTTC.

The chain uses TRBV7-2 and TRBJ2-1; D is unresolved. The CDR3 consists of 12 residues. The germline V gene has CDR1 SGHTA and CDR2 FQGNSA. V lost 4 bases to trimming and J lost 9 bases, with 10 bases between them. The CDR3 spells CASSSPRREQFF. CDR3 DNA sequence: TGTGCCAGCAGCTCACCCAGGCGTGAGCAGTTCTTC.

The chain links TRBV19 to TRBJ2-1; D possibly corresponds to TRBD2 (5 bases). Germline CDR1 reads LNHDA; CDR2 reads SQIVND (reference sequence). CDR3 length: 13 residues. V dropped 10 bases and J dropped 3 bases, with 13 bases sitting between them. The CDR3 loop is CATLGRNYNEQFF. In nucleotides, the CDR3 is TGTGCCACTCTTGGGAGAAACTACAATGAGCAGTTCTTC.

The CDR3 loop is CASSLVAGGDEKLFF. Written as DNA, the CDR3 is TGCGCCAGCAGCTTGGTTGCAGGAGGAGATGAAAAACTGTTTTTT. V and J are TRBV5-1 and TRBJ1-4; D uncertain. The germline CDR1 and CDR2 sequences are SGHRS and YFSETQ. The V end was cut by 0 bases, the J end by 6 bases, with 12 bases between. This CDR3 is 15 amino acids long. Drawing the rest from reference TRBV5-1 and TRBJ1-4, the complete variable domain is KAGVTQTPRYLIKTRGQQVTLSCSPISGHRSVSWYQQTPGQGLQFLFEYFSETQRNKGNFPGRFSGRQFSNSRSEMNVSTLELGDSALYLCASSLVAGGDEKLFFGSGTQLSVL.

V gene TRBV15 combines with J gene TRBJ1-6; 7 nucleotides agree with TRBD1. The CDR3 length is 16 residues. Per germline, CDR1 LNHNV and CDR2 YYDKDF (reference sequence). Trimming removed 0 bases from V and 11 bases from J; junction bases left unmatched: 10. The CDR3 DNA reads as TGTGCCACCAGCAGAGATCTGACAGGGTATAGTGCACCCCTCCACTTT. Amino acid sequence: CATSRDLTGYSAPLHF. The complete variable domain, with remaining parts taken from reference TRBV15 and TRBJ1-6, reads DAMVIQNPRYQVTQFGKPVTLSCSQTLNHNVMYWYQQKSSQAPKLLFHYYDKDFNNEADTPDNFQSRRPNTSFCFLDIRSPGLGDTAMYLCATSRDLTGYSAPLHFGNGTRLTVT.

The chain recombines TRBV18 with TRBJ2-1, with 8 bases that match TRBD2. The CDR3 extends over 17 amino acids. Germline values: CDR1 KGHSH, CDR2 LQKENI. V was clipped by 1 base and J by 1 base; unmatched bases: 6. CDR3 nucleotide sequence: TGTGCCAGCTCACCACGAAAAGCGGGGGTATCCTACAATGAGCAGTTCTTC. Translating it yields CASSPRKAGVSYNEQFF. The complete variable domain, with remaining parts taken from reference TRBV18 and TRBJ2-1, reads NAGVMQNPRHLVRRRGQEARLRCSPMKGHSHVYWYRQLPEEGLKFMVYLQKENIIDESGMPKERFSAEFPKEGPSILRIQQVVRGDSAAYFCASSPRKAGVSYNEQFFGPGTRLTVL.

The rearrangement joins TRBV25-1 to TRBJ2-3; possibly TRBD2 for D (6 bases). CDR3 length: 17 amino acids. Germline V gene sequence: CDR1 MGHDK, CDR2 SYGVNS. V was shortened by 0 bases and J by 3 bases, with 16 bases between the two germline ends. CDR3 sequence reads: CASSEYTGTEQTDTQYF. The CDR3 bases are TGTGCCAGCAGTGAATATACGGGGACTGAGCAAACAGATACGCAGTATTTT.

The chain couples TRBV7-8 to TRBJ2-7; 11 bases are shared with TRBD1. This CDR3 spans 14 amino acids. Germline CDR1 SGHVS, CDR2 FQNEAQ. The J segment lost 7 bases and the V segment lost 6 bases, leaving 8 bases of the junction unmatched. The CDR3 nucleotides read TGTGCCAGCAGAGCTAGGGACAGGGGGATGGAGCAGTACTTC. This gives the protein CASRARDRGMEQYF.

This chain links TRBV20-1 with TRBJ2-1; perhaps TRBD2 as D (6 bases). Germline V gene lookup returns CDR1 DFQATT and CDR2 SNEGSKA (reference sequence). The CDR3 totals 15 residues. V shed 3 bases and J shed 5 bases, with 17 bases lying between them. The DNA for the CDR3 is TGCAGTGCTAGTTCTGGCCTGGAGGGACACAATGAGCAGTTCTTC. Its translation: CSASSGLEGHNEQFF.

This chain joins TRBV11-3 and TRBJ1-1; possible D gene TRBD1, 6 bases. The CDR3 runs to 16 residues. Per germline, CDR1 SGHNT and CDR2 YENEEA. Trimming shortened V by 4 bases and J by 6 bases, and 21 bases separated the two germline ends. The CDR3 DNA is TGTGCCAGCAGCTCCGGAAGGGCAGGGGATTTCGCTGAAGCTTTCTTT. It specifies CASSSGRAGDFAEAFF.

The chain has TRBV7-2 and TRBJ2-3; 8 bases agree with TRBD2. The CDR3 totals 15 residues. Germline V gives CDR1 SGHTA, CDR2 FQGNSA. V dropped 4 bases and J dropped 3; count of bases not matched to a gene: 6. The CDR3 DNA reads TGTGCCAGCAGCTCAGGACTAGCTCCTACAGATACGCAGTATTTT. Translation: CASSSGLAPTDTQYF.

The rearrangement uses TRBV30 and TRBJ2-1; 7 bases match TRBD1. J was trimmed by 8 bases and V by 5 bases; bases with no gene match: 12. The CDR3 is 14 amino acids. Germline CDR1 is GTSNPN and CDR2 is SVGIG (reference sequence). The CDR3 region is CAWAPRRGIDEQFF. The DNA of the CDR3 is TGTGCCTGGGCCCCCCGCAGGGGGATCGATGAGCAGTTCTTC.

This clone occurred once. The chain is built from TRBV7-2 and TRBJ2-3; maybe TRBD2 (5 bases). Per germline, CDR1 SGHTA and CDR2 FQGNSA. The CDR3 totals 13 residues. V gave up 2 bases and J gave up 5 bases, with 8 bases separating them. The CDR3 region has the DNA TGTGCCAGCAGCTTAAAGGGAGTAGATACGCAGTATTTT. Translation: CASSLKGVDTQYF.

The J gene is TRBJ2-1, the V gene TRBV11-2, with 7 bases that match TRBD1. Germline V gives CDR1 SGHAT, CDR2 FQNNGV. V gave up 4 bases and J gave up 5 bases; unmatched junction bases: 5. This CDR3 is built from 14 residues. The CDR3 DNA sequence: TGTGCCAGCAGCTCCGGGACAGAAAACAATGAGCAGTTCTTC. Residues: CASSSGTENNEQFF.

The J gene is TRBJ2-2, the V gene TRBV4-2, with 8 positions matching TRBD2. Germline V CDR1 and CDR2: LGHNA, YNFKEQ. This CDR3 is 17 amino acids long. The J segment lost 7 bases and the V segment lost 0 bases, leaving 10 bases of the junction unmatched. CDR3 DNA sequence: TGTGCCAGCAGCCAAGATACCCAGCGGGGGTTTGGCGGGGAGCTGTTTTTT. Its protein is CASSQDTQRGFGGELFF.

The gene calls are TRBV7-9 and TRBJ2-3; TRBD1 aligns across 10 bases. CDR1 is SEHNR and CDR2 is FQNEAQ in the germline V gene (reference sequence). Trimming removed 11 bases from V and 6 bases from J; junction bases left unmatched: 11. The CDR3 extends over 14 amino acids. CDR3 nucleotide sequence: TGTGCCGGGGGGACAGGGGCAGTTATGGATACGCAGTATTTT. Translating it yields CAGGTGAVMDTQYF.

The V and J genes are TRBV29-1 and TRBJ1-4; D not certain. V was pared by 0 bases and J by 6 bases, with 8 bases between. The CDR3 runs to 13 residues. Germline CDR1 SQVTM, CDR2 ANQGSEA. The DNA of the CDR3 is TGCAGCGTTGAAGATCGCAGCGATGAAAAACTGTTTTTT. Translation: CSVEDRSDEKLFF.

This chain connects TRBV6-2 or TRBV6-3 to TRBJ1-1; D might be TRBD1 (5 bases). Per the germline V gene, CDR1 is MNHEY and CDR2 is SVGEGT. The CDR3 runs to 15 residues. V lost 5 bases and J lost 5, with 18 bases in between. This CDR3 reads CASSRYDSRWTEAFF. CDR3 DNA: TGTGCCAGCAGTCGATATGACAGTAGGTGGACTGAAGCTTTCTTT.